This T cell receptor beta chain emerged from a study of regulatory T cells in long-lasting Graves disease. Library construction for TCR beta used iRepertoire HTBI primers and Arm-PCR of CDR3 regions. TCRdb re-derived calls from the multiplex PCR reads in MiXCR, one entry per CDR3 protein. The sample lists about 200,000 distinct CDR3 sequences, roughly a fifth seen once, with 10% to 15% in the top ten. This clonotype was observed many times. One junction end does not reproduce the germline sequence, and a read error may be involved. Germline values: CDR1 LNHDA, CDR2 SQIVND (reference sequence). There are 17 residues in the CDR3. Specified time point: newly diagnosed GD, antithyroid drugs for less than 3 months. The authors made the TCR library using RNA they extracted from PBMCs. These data also featured in a second study, about T cells in Graves' hyperthyroidism and ophthalmopathy.

The material sequenced was peripheral blood mononuclear cells (PBMCs), taken at new diagnosis, from a patient treated with antithyroid drugs. The sequence was collected from a woman in her twenties or thirties with Graves disease. The rearrangement joins TRBV19 to TRBJ2-1, with D uncertain. CDR3: CTSSINRVGSSYNEQFF. The CDR3 DNA reads as TGTACCAGTAGTATCAACCGGGTAGGTAGCTCCTACAATGAGCAGTTCTTC.